What follows are 14 T cell receptor beta chains derived from one specimen sequenced in a study of identical twins. TCRdb independently ran MiXCR on the 5' RACE reads; one entry per CDR3 protein. The sample shows approximately 700,000 distinct CDR3 sequences, 18% of them seen only once. These data were likewise used in another study, on T cells expressing NK-cell markers.

Source material: PBMCs. The receptors originated from a woman under 30 in good health.

This clonotype has more than one count but fewer than ten. The V call is TRBV3-1, the J call TRBJ1-1; D ambiguous. Trimming shortened V by 1 base and J by 6 bases, and 9 bases separated the two germline ends. CDR1 is LGHDT, CDR2 YNNKEL, per germline (reference sequence). CDR3 length: 13 amino acids. CDR3 coding DNA: TGTGCCAGCAGCCAAGTATTCACAGCTGAAGCTTTCTTT. Protein: CASSQVFTAEAFF.

This clonotype was observed a few times. J is TRBJ1-1 and V is TRBV5-1; a weak D match, TRBD1 (5 bases). CDR3 length: 15 amino acids. Trimming took 4 bases from V and 1 from J, leaving 14 bases between them. The germline V gene encodes CDR1 SGHRS and CDR2 YFSETQ. Here the CDR3 reads CASSPRMGRNTEAFF. CDR3 coding DNA: TGCGCCAGCAGCCCACGCATGGGACGGAACACTGAAGCTTTCTTT. Using reference TRBV5-1 and TRBJ1-1 for the parts outside the CDR3, the full variable domain is KAGVTQTPRYLIKTRGQQVTLSCSPISGHRSVSWYQQTPGQGLQFLFEYFSETQRNKGNFPGRFSGRQFSNSRSEMNVSTLELGDSALYLCASSPRMGRNTEAFFGQGTRLTVV.

This clonotype was counted a few times. The chain carries TRBV6-6 and TRBJ1-4; D perhaps matches TRBD1 (5 bases). The CDR3 length is 12 residues. The ends were cut back, 10 bases at V and 7 bases at J, with 13 bases in the middle. Germline V CDR1 and CDR2: MNHNY, SVGAGI (reference sequence). This CDR3 reads CATGASGEKLFF. As DNA, the CDR3 is TGTGCCACCGGGGCTTCGGGTGAAAAACTGTTTTTT.

This clonotype was observed a few times. This sequence joins TRBV5-1 and TRBJ2-1; D tentatively reads TRBD1 or TRBD2 (5 bases each). The CDR3 covers 15 residues. V was clipped by 6 bases and J by 6 bases, with 19 bases between them. Per the germline V gene, CDR1 is SGHRS and CDR2 is YFSETQ. CDR3 DNA sequence: TGCGCCAGCATCTGGGGACCATCGGGACCCAATGAGCAGTTCTTC. This encodes CASIWGPSGPNEQFF.

In its sample, this clonotype was seen a few times. J is TRBJ2-7 and V is TRBV29-1; 12 positions match TRBD2. The CDR3 contains 15 residues. V shed 4 bases, J shed 5 bases, and the junction held 9 bases outside the gene matches. Germline CDR1 reads SQVTM; CDR2 reads ANQGSEA. The CDR3 region is CSVGTLAGGPHEQYF. CDR3 nucleotides: TGCAGCGTTGGGACTCTAGCGGGAGGGCCTCACGAGCAGTACTTC.

V and J are TRBV20-1 and TRBJ2-3; D tentatively reads TRBD1 or TRBD2 (5 bases each). CDR1 and CDR2 (germline): DFQATT, SNEGSKA (reference sequence). The CDR3 is 14 residues long. V was trimmed by 3 bases and J by 1 base, leaving 11 bases between them. The CDR3 DNA reads TGCAGTGCTAGGGGACCCCCGGGCACAGATACGCAGTATTTT. It specifies CSARGPPGTDTQYF.

This clonotype was counted a few times. The chain carries TRBV27 and TRBJ2-5, with 11 bases matching TRBD2. The CDR3 has 16 amino acids. Germline V CDR1 and CDR2: MNHEY, SMNVEV (reference sequence). The V segment lost 5 bases and the J segment 1 base; nucleotides outside the gene matches: 6. Here the CDR3 reads CASSPGLAGRQETQYF. The CDR3, as DNA: TGTGCCAGCAGTCCAGGACTAGCGGGCCGCCAAGAGACCCAGTACTTC.

The chain recombines TRBV5-5 with TRBJ2-1, with unresolved D. V was cut by 4 bases and J by 2 bases, with 13 bases left in between. This CDR3 spans 15 amino acids. Looked up from germline, CDR1 is SGHKS and CDR2 is YYEKEE (reference sequence). The CDR3 is CASSVGNNPYNEQFF. The DNA for the CDR3 is TGTGCCAGCAGCGTCGGTAATAACCCCTACAATGAGCAGTTCTTC.

The chain couples TRBV7-8 to TRBJ2-7, with D possibly TRBD2 on 6 matching bases. Per the germline V gene, CDR1 is SGHVS and CDR2 is FQNEAQ. Trimming removed 2 bases from V and 3 bases from J, with 14 bases in between. This CDR3 is built from 15 residues. CDR3 in DNA: TGTGCCAGCAGCTTAAGGCGGGACGCTCTCTACGAGCAGTACTTC. Translated, it gives CASSLRRDALYEQYF.

This sequence joins TRBV7-9 and TRBJ1-1; D is perhaps TRBD1 (6 bases). The V and J ends lost 4 bases and 1 base respectively, with 13 bases between them. The CDR3 length is 15 residues. CDR1 is SEHNR, CDR2 FQNEAQ, per germline (reference sequence). The CDR3 DNA sequence: TGTGCCAGCAGCTCCCGGGACACCAAGAACACTGAAGCTTTCTTT. Translation gives CASSSRDTKNTEAFF.

The V call is TRBV29-1, the J call TRBJ1-2; D is ambiguous. Trimming shortened V by 3 bases and J by 4 bases, and 12 bases separated the two germline ends. Germline V CDR1 and CDR2: SQVTM, ANQGSEA. This CDR3 has 13 amino acids. The CDR3 sequence: CSVEYPLGYGYTF. The CDR3 coding sequence is TGCAGCGTTGAGTATCCTTTGGGCTATGGCTACACCTTC.

In this sample, this clonotype turned up a few times. The chain recombines TRBV4-3 with TRBJ2-3; 10 bases line up with TRBD2. Germline V gene lookup returns CDR1 LGHNA and CDR2 YSLEER. The junction had 0 bases not matched to a gene; V was cut back by 0 bases and J by 0 bases. There are 16 residues in the CDR3. CDR3 loop: CASSQETSGSTDTQYF. The CDR3 nucleotides are TGCGCCAGCAGCCAAGAGACTAGCGGGAGCACAGATACGCAGTATTTT.

This sequence joins TRBV15 and TRBJ2-7; D gene ambiguous. V dropped 3 bases and J dropped 4 bases, with 10 bases sitting between them. The CDR3 loop spans 13 amino acids. Germline values: CDR1 LNHNV, CDR2 YYDKDF (reference sequence). CDR3 protein: CATSRTFQYEQYF. In nucleotides, the CDR3 is TGTGCCACCAGCAGGACGTTTCAATACGAGCAGTACTTC.

The rearrangement links TRBV10-3 to TRBJ2-7; D unresolved. The germline V gene has CDR1 ENHRY and CDR2 SYGVKD. V gave up 7 bases and J gave up 6 bases, with 22 bases separating them. This CDR3 has 15 amino acids. CDR3 sequence: CAITPRPNGVGEQYF. The CDR3 DNA reads as TGTGCCATCACTCCCCGGCCAAATGGGGTCGGCGAGCAGTACTTC.